This T cell receptor beta chain was sequenced in a study of blood T cells in healthy people across ages. A sample-barcoded 5' primer and a J-beta primer mix were used in a second PCR of about 7 to 12 cycles. TCRdb reprocessed the 5' RACE reads with MiXCR, giving one entry per CDR3 protein. The sample has around 1,000,000 distinct CDR3 sequences, 20% to 25% seen once. These same data were also listed under a study on T cells of mothers and their children.

The sequencing input was blood. This sequence was found in a girl aged 2 to 9 in good health.

As DNA, the CDR3 is TGTGCCAGCAGGAGTGTTTGGACGGAAAACACTGAAGCTTTCTTT. Amino acid sequence: CASRSVWTENTEAFF. V usage is TRBV6-2 or TRBV6-3 and J usage is TRBJ1-1; D ambiguous. The germline V gene encodes CDR1 MNHEY and CDR2 SVGEGT. Trimming took off 6 bases at V and 2 bases at J, with 16 bases between the two ends. The CDR3 runs 15 residues.